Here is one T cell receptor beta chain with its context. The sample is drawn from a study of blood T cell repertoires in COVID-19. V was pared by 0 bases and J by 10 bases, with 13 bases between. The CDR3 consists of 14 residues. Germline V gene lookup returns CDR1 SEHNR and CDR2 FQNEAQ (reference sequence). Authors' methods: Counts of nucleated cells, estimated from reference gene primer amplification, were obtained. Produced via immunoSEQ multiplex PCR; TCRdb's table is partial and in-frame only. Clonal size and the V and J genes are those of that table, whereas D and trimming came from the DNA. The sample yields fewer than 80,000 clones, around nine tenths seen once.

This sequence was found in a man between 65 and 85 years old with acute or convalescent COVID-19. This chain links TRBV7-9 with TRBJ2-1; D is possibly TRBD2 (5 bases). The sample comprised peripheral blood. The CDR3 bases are TGTGCCAGCAGCTTAGCGGGAGAGGCGGTAGAGCAGTTCTTC. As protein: CASSLAGEAVEQFF.